What follows is one T cell receptor beta chain and its context. These data belong to a study of blood T cell repertoires in COVID-19. Sequencing was performed with immunoSEQ multiplex PCR; in TCRdb, only in-frame clones are kept and a portion is missing. The sample shows 360,000 or so clones, more than 85% of them seen only once. V dropped 7 bases and J dropped 4 bases, with 11 bases sitting between them. CDR1 and CDR2 from the germline V gene are MDHEN and SYDVKM. The CDR3 has 13 residues. V gene TRBV28 combines with J gene TRBJ2-1, with D possibly being TRBD2 (5 bases). The origin of this receptor is a woman aged 25 to 39 who had recovered from COVID-19. Sequences were obtained from PBMCs or T cells enriched from blood (not recorded which). The CDR3 DNA sequence: TGTGCCAGCACCATAACGGGGTACAATGAGCAGTTCTTC. This encodes CASTITGYNEQFF.